A selection of T cell receptor beta chains follows, all from one sample in a study of Graves' ophthalmopathy and Graves' hyperthyroidism. TCRdb recomputed calls from the multiplex PCR reads with MiXCR, one row per CDR3 protein. This sample has around 400,000 distinct CDR3 sequences, with roughly 20% found just once. Sequenced sample: peripheral blood. These receptors originate from a woman in her late teens or twenties with stable Graves' hyperthyroidism. Each CDR3 is given with its conserved first and last residue. A D gene is named only where the DNA matches it firmly. Not every row has a clone size; where given, it reads once, few, many or a size class.

>TRBV10-3|many|.|TRBJ2-5
CAISEVGPAQETQYF
TGTGCCATCAGTGAGGTGGGACCCGCACAAGAGACCCAGTACTTC
>TRBV5-1|.|TRBD2|TRBJ2-3
CASSLAVTSTDTQYF
TGCGCCAGCAGCCTAGCGGTTACTAGCACAGATACGCAGTATTTT
>TRBV29-1|.|.|TRBJ2-1
CSVVSMVGDSYNEQFF
TGCAGCGTTGTTTCCATGGTGGGAGATTCCTACAATGAGCAGTTCTTC
>TRBV24-1|many|.|TRBJ2-7
CATSGPSSYEQYF
TGTGCCACCTCAGGGCCTTCCTCCTACGAGCAGTACTTC
>TRBV7-8|.|.|TRBJ1-5
CASSWSGNHQPQHF
TGTGCCAGCAGCTGGTCCGGGAATCATCAGCCCCAGCATTTT
>TRBV20-1|few|TRBD1|TRBJ1-6
CSAGLQDRGDSPLHF
TGCAGTGCCGGCCTCCAGGACAGGGGTGATTCACCCCTCCACTTT
>TRBV20-1|many|TRBD2|TRBJ2-5
CSARTGLADSETQYF
TGCAGTGCTAGAACTGGACTAGCGGACTCGGAGACCCAGTACTTC
>TRBV5-1|.|.|TRBJ2-7
CASSEGSRASEQYF
TGCGCCAGCAGCGAGGGAAGCAGGGCCTCCGAGCAGTACTTC
>TRBV6-5|.|.|TRBJ1-1
CASSFYRDAEAFF
TGTGCCAGCAGTTTTTACAGGGACGCTGAAGCTTTCTTT
>TRBV12-3/TRBV12-4|.|TRBD1|TRBJ2-7
CASSPRGTGDEQYF
TGTGCCAGCAGTCCACGCGGGACAGGGGACGAGCAGTACTTC
>TRBV2|few|TRBD1|TRBJ2-7
CASRWTGTLTYEQYF
TGTGCCAGCAGGTGGACAGGGACACTGACCTACGAGCAGTACTTC
>TRBV25-1|many|TRBD1|TRBJ1-5
CAGSGTGGAGQPQHF
TGTGCCGGCAGTGGAACAGGGGGCGCGGGTCAGCCCCAGCATTTT
>TRBV20-1|many|TRBD1|TRBJ2-7
CSVGTGGRLAGEASYEQYF
TGCAGTGTGGGGACAGGGGGCCGGCTAGCGGGAGAGGCCTCATACGAGCAGTACTTC
>TRBV7-3|many|.|TRBJ1-5
CASSSGVNQPQHF
TGTGCCAGCAGCTCAGGGGTCAATCAGCCCCAGCATTTT
>TRBV25-1|many|.|TRBJ1-2
CASSDKIGTNNYGYTF
TGTGCCAGCAGTGATAAGATCGGGACCAATAACTATGGCTACACCTTC
>TRBV6-5|many|TRBD1|TRBJ1-2
CASSRDRVGYTF
TGTGCCAGCAGTCGGGACAGGGTTGGCTACACCTTC
>TRBV12-3/TRBV12-4|many|.|TRBJ2-5
CASSIGPGVETQYF
TGTGCCAGCAGTATAGGCCCGGGCGTGGAGACCCAGTACTTC
>TRBV10-3|.|.|TRBJ2-2
CATCRFTGTTGELFF
TGTGCCACCTGTAGGTTTACAGGGACAACCGGGGAGCTGTTTTTT
>TRBV29-1|few|TRBD2|TRBJ2-4
CSVARPSSGAIKNIQYF
TGCAGCGTTGCCAGGCCCTCTAGCGGAGCGATCAAAAACATTCAGTACTTC
>TRBV24-1|many|TRBD2|TRBJ2-5
CATSELAGDQETQYF
TGTGCCACCAGTGAACTAGCGGGAGACCAAGAGACCCAGTACTTC
>TRBV6-1|few|.|TRBJ1-5
CASRGHPNQPQHF
TGTGCCAGCCGGGGGCACCCCAATCAGCCCCAGCATTTT
>TRBV12-3/TRBV12-4|many|.|TRBJ2-7
CASSLSRYYEQYF
TGTGCCAGCAGTTTGTCGAGGTACTACGAGCAGTACTTC
>TRBV20-1|many|TRBD2|TRBJ2-7
CSAIEPSGTYEQYF
TGCAGTGCGATAGAACCTAGCGGTACCTACGAGCAGTACTTC